The 18 T cell receptor beta chains presented below share a single source sample, sequenced in a study of Graves' ophthalmopathy and Graves' hyperthyroidism. Amplification from RNA transcripts yielded the TCR beta CDR3 regions. The first round was an RT-PCR with HTBI primers, and the second round was a multiplex PCR. TCRdb reprocessed the multiplex PCR reads with MiXCR, giving one entry per CDR3 protein. The sample records 740,000 or so distinct CDR3 sequences, roughly 40% being singletons. The sequencing sample was made of peripheral blood. Every receptor here comes from an adult man with Graves' ophthalmopathy.

V and J are TRBV9 and TRBJ1-6, with D possibly TRBD1 on 6 matching bases. The germline CDR1 and CDR2 sequences are SGDLS and YYNGEE. Trimming removed 4 bases at V and 7 bases at J, with 15 bases between. The CDR3 is 15 amino acids. The CDR3 protein is CASSPGSGENSPLHF. The CDR3 region has the DNA TGTGCCAGCAGCCCAGGGTCAGGGGAAAATTCACCCCTCCACTTT.

This clonotype was detected a few times. The chain couples TRBV3-1 to TRBJ1-2; no clear D. The germline V and J ends were trimmed by 1 base and 4 bases, with 7 bases remaining between them. This CDR3 region has 13 residues. CDR1 LGHDT and CDR2 YNNKEL come from the germline V gene (reference sequence). CDR3 in amino acids: CASSQGIGYGYTF. DNA of the CDR3: TGTGCCAGCAGCCAAGGGATTGGCTATGGCTACACCTTC.

This chain uses TRBV15 with TRBJ2-5; no clear D gene. The germline V and J ends were trimmed by 0 bases and 5 bases, with 7 bases remaining between them. Germline CDR1 is LNHNV and CDR2 is YYDKDF (reference sequence). CDR3 length equals 13 residues. The CDR3 nucleotides are TGTGCCACCAGCAGAGAAGGCTGGGAGACCCAGTACTTC. It translates to CATSREGWETQYF.

The chain has TRBV7-9 and TRBJ1-2, with D hard to call. CDR3 size: 16 residues. Germline V gene sequence: CDR1 SEHNR, CDR2 FQNEAQ (reference sequence). The germline V and J ends were trimmed by 2 bases and 2 bases, with 15 bases remaining between them. The CDR3 region has the DNA TGTGCCAGCAGCTTAATAGCCGAGGAAAACAACTATGGCTACACCTTC. It yields the protein CASSLIAEENNYGYTF.

This clonotype was found many times. The gene calls are TRBV20-1 and TRBJ2-7, with D possibly matching TRBD2 (5 bases). The length of the CDR3 is 13 residues. Trimming took 4 bases from V and 5 from J, leaving 15 bases between them. From germline, CDR1 is DFQATT and CDR2 SNEGSKA (reference sequence). The CDR3 loop is CSAKSPSYHEQYF. The CDR3, as DNA: TGCAGTGCTAAGTCTCCTAGCTACCACGAGCAGTACTTC.

This clonotype came up a few times. This chain joins TRBV6-5 and TRBJ1-4; 7 bases align to TRBD1. J lost 8 bases, V lost 5 bases, and 8 bases had no gene match. Germline-derived CDR1 and CDR2 are MNHEY and SVGAGI. The CDR3 loop spans 14 amino acids. CDR3 in DNA: TGTGCCAGCAGTCCGGACAGGTTGGGAGAAAAACTGTTTTTT. Protein: CASSPDRLGEKLFF.

The chain is built from TRBV20-1 and TRBJ2-7; 10 positions match TRBD1. Losses at the gene ends were 5 bases for V and 6 bases for J; bases not matched to a gene: 7. The CDR3 length is 13 residues. Germline V CDR1 and CDR2: DFQATT, SNEGSKA (reference sequence). CDR3 in amino acids: CSALGQGGPEQYF. In DNA, the CDR3 is TGCAGTGCTCTAGGACAGGGGGGGCCCGAGCAGTACTTC.

This chain uses TRBV19 with TRBJ2-2; 7 bases are shared with TRBD2. Looked up from germline, CDR1 is LNHDA and CDR2 is SQIVND (reference sequence). The length of the CDR3 is 18 residues. Trimming cost V 5 bases and J 5 bases; bases outside gene matches: 17. The CDR3 sequence is CASSLYSLWASGTGELFF. DNA of the CDR3: TGTGCCAGTAGTCTTTATTCCCTCTGGGCTAGCGGAACCGGGGAGCTGTTTTTT.

This clonotype was seen a single time. CDR3 nucleotide sequence: TGTGCCAGCAGCTTATCATGGTCCGGGACAGCGGGAGGGCAGAGCTCCTACGAGCAGTACTTC. Its protein product is CASSLSWSGTAGGQSSYEQYF. V and J are TRBV11-1 and TRBJ2-7, with TRBD2 identical over 10 bases. J gave up 0 bases and V 2 bases, and 19 bases lay outside the gene matches. Germline V gene sequence: CDR1 SGHAT, CDR2 FQDESV (reference sequence). This CDR3 comprises 21 residues. Supplemented by reference TRBV11-1 and TRBJ2-7, the full variable domain reads EAEVAQSPRYKITEKSQAVAFWCDPISGHATLYWYRQILGQGPELLVQFQDESVVDDSQLPKDRFSAERLKGVDSTLKIQPAELGDSAMYLCASSLSWSGTAGGQSSYEQYFGPGTRLTVT.

The genes are TRBV2 and TRBJ2-7, with D possibly matching TRBD2 (6 bases). The CDR3 totals 14 residues. V was cut by 2 bases and J by 0 bases, with 8 bases left in between. Germline CDR1 SNHLY, CDR2 FYNNEI. CDR3 sequence reads: CASSEIADSYEQYF. The CDR3 bases are TGTGCCAGCAGTGAAATAGCGGACTCCTACGAGCAGTACTTC.

The chain has TRBV5-1 and TRBJ2-2; 9 bases agree with TRBD1. The germline gives CDR1 SGHRS, CDR2 YFSETQ. The V gene end was trimmed by 7 bases and the J gene end by 2 bases; junction bases not matched to a gene: 6. This CDR3 has 15 residues. DNA for the CDR3: TGCGCCAGCTGGCCGGGACAGGGAAACACCGGGGAGCTGTTTTTT. Protein product: CASWPGQGNTGELFF.

This chain links TRBV24-1 with TRBJ2-2; 9 nucleotides agree with TRBD1. Germline trimming cut 3 bases from V and 0 bases from J; bases unmatched to any gene: 4. This CDR3 comprises 17 residues. Germline CDR1 reads KGHDR; CDR2 reads SFDVKD. The CDR3 region has the DNA TGTGCCACCAGTGATCTAGGACAGGGGACGAACACCGGGGAGCTGTTTTTT. It is translated as CATSDLGQGTNTGELFF.

The chain links TRBV5-6 to TRBJ2-7; D remains unclear. The V and J ends lost 1 base and 0 bases respectively, with 11 bases between them. The germline CDR1 and CDR2 sequences are SGHDT and YYEEEE. The CDR3 spans 15 residues. DNA of the CDR3: TGTGCCAGCAGCTTGCAGCGACGGAGCTCCTACGAGCAGTACTTC. Its translation: CASSLQRRSSYEQYF.

The chain links TRBV2 to TRBJ1-1; D unresolved. The CDR3 is 12 amino acids. V was cut by 6 bases and J by 5 bases, with 10 bases left in between. From germline, CDR1 is SNHLY and CDR2 FYNNEI. The CDR3 region is CASSRLVTEAFF. The CDR3 nucleotides are TGTGCCAGCAGCCGCCTCGTTACTGAAGCTTTCTTT.

J is TRBJ2-7 and V is TRBV20-1; 8 bases are a match to TRBD2. V was clipped by 1 base and J by 3 bases; unmatched bases: 11. The CDR3 has 16 residues. Germline V gives CDR1 DFQATT, CDR2 SNEGSKA (reference sequence). The CDR3: CSARAAGLGNIYEQYF. CDR3 DNA sequence: TGCAGTGCTAGAGCAGCGGGACTAGGAAACATCTACGAGCAGTACTTC.

This rearrangement joins TRBV20-1 to TRBJ2-7; 14 nucleotides match TRBD2. The CDR3 length is 15 residues. V dropped 1 base and J dropped 5; count of bases not matched to a gene: 4. In germline, CDR1 is DFQATT, CDR2 SNEGSKA (reference sequence). CDR3 sequence: CSARGGTSGRNEQYF. CDR3 nucleotides: TGCAGTGCTAGAGGAGGGACTAGCGGGAGAAACGAGCAGTACTTC.

In this sample, this clonotype turned up a few times. V gene TRBV11-2 combines with J gene TRBJ1-6, with 10 bases matching TRBD1. This CDR3 has 19 amino acids. V shed 4 bases, J shed 4 bases, and the junction held 13 bases outside the gene matches. Germline V CDR1 and CDR2: SGHAT, FQNNGV. The CDR3, as DNA: TGTGCCAGCAGCTCGAGACAGGGGGCGCTTAAACTTTATAATTCACCCCTCCACTTT. This translates into CASSSRQGALKLYNSPLHF. Full variable domain (rest looked up from reference TRBV11-2 and TRBJ1-6): EAGVAQSPRYKIIEKRQSVAFWCNPISGHATLYWYQQILGQGPKLLIQFQNNGVVDDSQLPKDRFSAERLKGVDSTLKIQPAKLEDSAVYLCASSSRQGALKLYNSPLHFGNGTRLTVT.

This clonotype showed up just a few times. This chain joins TRBV7-9 and TRBJ1-3; D might be TRBD1 (5 bases). V lost 5 bases, J lost 1 base, and 15 bases lay in between. The CDR3 is 16 residues long. From germline, CDR1 is SEHNR and CDR2 FQNEAQ (reference sequence). CDR3 in amino acids: CASSQPQGVSGNTIYF. CDR3 nucleotides: TGTGCCAGCAGCCAACCGCAGGGTGTTTCTGGAAACACCATATATTTT. The variable domain in full, with the rest retrieved from reference TRBV7-9 and TRBJ1-3, is DTGVSQNPRHKITKRGQNVTFRCDPISEHNRLYWYRQTLGQGPEFLTYFQNEAQLEKSRLLSDRFSAERPKGSFSTLEIQRTEQGDSAMYLCASSQPQGVSGNTIYFGEGSWLTVV.